This T cell receptor beta chain came from a study of chemoradiotherapy in HPV16-positive cancers. For the study at large: Candidate HPV-specific clones and shared TCR motifs came from two HPV16-positive patients. Overall study findings and caveats: Non-HPV-specific T cells did not expand in tumors during treatment, whereas candidate HPV-specific clones and E7-related motifs did. For HPV16-positive patients, expanding HPV-responsive T cells associated with longer recurrence-free survival.

The germline gives CDR1 LGHNT, CDR2 FRNRAP. The CDR3 length is 17 residues. Germline trimming cut 2 bases from V and 2 bases from J; bases unmatched to any gene: 9. Repeated repertoire sampling spanned the course of chemoradiotherapy. Regarding this clone: The antigen is undetermined.

TCRdb's copy holds only in-frame clones and misses some; the assay was immunoSEQ multiplex PCR. The sample has about 12,000 clones, roughly four fifths seen once. The rearrangement joins TRBV12-5 to TRBJ2-5, with 9 bases fitting TRBD1. This receptor was identified in a human donor with HPV-associated anogenital cancer. Sampling was done from a patient who underwent chemoradiotherapy. This CDR3 is CASGLSQSDRGQETQYF. The CDR3 nucleotides read TGTGCTAGTGGTTTGAGCCAGTCGGACAGGGGTCAAGAGACCCAGTACTTC.